The present T cell receptor (beta chain) was sequenced within a study of shared clonotypes between healthy human individuals. Germline V gives CDR1 SGHVS, CDR2 FNYEAQ. The CDR3 runs to 19 residues. V shed 5 bases and J 0 bases; nucleotides not matched to a gene: 8. Some clones are missing from TCRdb's copy, which holds only in-frame ones; the method was immunoSEQ multiplex PCR. The table records over 2 million clones, 85% to 95% of them present only once. This clonotype was sampled from a man aged 18 to 29 in good health. V gene TRBV7-6 combines with J gene TRBJ2-4; 15 nucleotides align to TRBD2. Sample: naive CD4+ T cells sorted from blood. Subset: CD45RA+ positively selected. The CDR3 region has the DNA TGTGCCAGCAGCAGGACTAGCGGGAGGGATTTTTTAGCCAAAAACATTCAGTACTTC. This gives the protein CASSRTSGRDFLAKNIQYF. The full variable domain, rest sourced from reference TRBV7-6 and TRBJ2-4, is GAGVSQSPRYKVTKRGQDVALRCDPISGHVSLYWYRQALGQGPEFLTYFNYEAQQDKSGLPNDRFSAERPEGSISTLTIQRTEQRDSAMYRCASSRTSGRDFLAKNIQYFGAGTRLSVL.